The 6 T cell receptor beta chains below were found in one sample sequenced in a study of human T cells and chemical hapten exposure (dated by TCRdb to about 2021). The protocol used for the library was RACE. Sequencing was carried out with a NextSeq 500. Using fastp at Q25 and MiXCR, TCRdb reprocessed the public reads and kept productive beta chains. Rows are combined by CDR3 protein, so each entry shows the most common genes and DNA. Counted in this sample were about 380,000 distinct CDR3 sequences; approximately 5.1% of them appeared once. Approximately 2.1% of the sample rests with the top ten. The intended sense of this specimen's time point label: patch test 1, 2 weeks after DPC sensitization. The treatment or condition label corresponds to: therapeutic diphenylcyclopropenone sensitization with weekly scalp DPC. The source material was whole blood, sampled in connection with sensitization to the hapten diphenylcyclopropenone (DPC). The receptors were sampled from a woman aged 45 to 65 with alopecia areata. Some clones in this sample may be carry-over from other donors' samples.

This clonotype was picked up many times. The gene calls are TRBV6-2 or TRBV6-3 and TRBJ2-4, with D unclear. Germline V gene data show CDR1 as MNHEY and CDR2 as SVGEGT. V was clipped by 0 bases and J by 6 bases, with 9 bases between them. CDR3 length: 14 amino acids. The CDR3 loop is CASSYSPVTNIQYF. CDR3 DNA: TGTGCCAGCAGTTACTCGCCAGTGACAAACATTCAGTACTTC.

Ten or more counts support this clonotype. This rearrangement joins TRBV2 to TRBJ2-3; D not certain. Trimming left V 4 bases short and J 0 bases short, with 11 bases between. The CDR3 totals 15 residues. Germline CDR1 and CDR2: SNHLY and FYNNEI. The CDR3 protein is CASSGGQPSTDTQYF. CDR3 nucleotides: TGTGCCAGCAGTGGTGGGCAGCCTAGCACAGATACGCAGTATTTT. Drawing the rest from reference TRBV2 and TRBJ2-3, the complete variable domain is EPEVTQTPSHQVTQMGQEVILRCVPISNHLYFYWYRQILGQKVEFLVSFYNNEISEKSEIFDDQFSVERPDGSNFTLKIRSTKLEDSAMYFCASSGGQPSTDTQYFGPGTRLTVL.

In this sample, this clonotype turned up many times. The chain links TRBV7-9 to TRBJ2-1; no reliable D call. V dropped 1 base and J dropped 4 bases, with 11 bases sitting between them. Germline lookup yields CDR1 SEHNR and CDR2 FQNEAQ (reference sequence). The length of the CDR3 is 15 residues. The CDR3 is CASSLGGNFYNEQFF. The CDR3 nucleotides read TGTGCCAGCAGCTTAGGCGGTAACTTTTACAATGAGCAGTTCTTC.

The table lists this clonotype with many counts. This chain joins TRBV7-9 and TRBJ2-4; 16 nucleotides line up with TRBD2. This CDR3 contains 17 residues. Germline values: CDR1 SEHNR, CDR2 FQNEAQ (reference sequence). The junction had 10 bases not matched to a gene; V was cut back by 6 bases and J by 8 bases. CDR3 DNA sequence: TGTGCCAGCAGTTCCGGGACTAGCGGGGGGGCTCCCCACATTCAGTACTTC. Translation: CASSSGTSGGAPHIQYF.

This clonotype was counted at least ten times. The rearrangement uses TRBV6-5 and TRBJ2-3; 13 positions agree with TRBD2. The CDR3 consists of 14 residues. Germline-derived CDR1 and CDR2 are MNHEY and SVGAGI. The V gene end was trimmed by 5 bases and the J gene end by 9 bases; junction bases not matched to a gene: 5. The CDR3 region has the DNA TGTGCCAGCAGTCCCGGGACTAGCGGGAAGACGCAGTATTTT. As protein: CASSPGTSGKTQYF.

This clonotype was picked up many times. The rearrangement joins TRBV5-1 to TRBJ1-2, with no clear D. V was clipped by 2 bases and J by 0 bases, with 14 bases between them. Germline V gives CDR1 SGHRS, CDR2 YFSETQ. The CDR3 sequence is 16 residues long. CDR3 in amino acids: CASSFTGGDANYGYTF. The CDR3 nucleotides are TGCGCCAGCAGCTTCACTGGAGGAGATGCTAACTATGGCTACACCTTC.